This TCR beta chain was sequenced for a study of T cell responses to AZD1222 COVID-19 vaccine. Assay used: immunoSEQ multiplex PCR; TCRdb lists only in-frame clones, some missing. The profile shows fewer than 120,000 clones, over 90% of them singletons. Germline V gene sequence: CDR1 SGHAT, CDR2 FQNNGV. The CDR3 consists of 16 residues. The V segment lost 1 base and the J segment 8 bases; nucleotides outside the gene matches: 8. Sequenced here: peripheral blood, sampled 28 days after the second AZD1222 dose. The TCR was taken from an adult who received the AZD1222 COVID-19 vaccine. The V call is TRBV11-2, the J call TRBJ2-3; TRBD2 aligns across 11 bases. CDR3 bases: TGTGCCAGCAGCTTAGTTGGGCTAGCGGGGGGTACTACGCAGTATTTT. It is translated as CASSLVGLAGGTTQYF.